These 19 T cell receptor beta chains were all obtained from the same sample, sequenced in a study of blood T cell repertoires in COVID-19. The table came from immunoSEQ multiplex PCR; TCRdb's copy has only in-frame clones and leaves some out. The sample holds 200,000 to 250,000 clones, approximately 87% seen once. Sequencing used PBMCs or T cells enriched from blood (not recorded which). The receptors shown here come from a woman aged 45-65 years in a cohort exposed to, infected with or recovered from COVID-19 (not recorded which).

The count of this clone is one. The V call is TRBV28, the J call TRBJ1-2; possible D gene TRBD1, 6 bases. Trimming pared 6 bases from V and 6 bases from J, leaving 14 bases between. Germline loops: CDR1 MDHEN, CDR2 SYDVKM. This CDR3 has 13 amino acids. The CDR3 reads CASRRSGAHGYTF. The CDR3 DNA is TGTGCCAGCAGGCGATCAGGGGCCCATGGCTACACCTTC.

J is TRBJ1-2 and V is TRBV11-2; D is unclear. The CDR3 runs 12 residues. V shed 7 bases and J shed 6 bases, with 12 bases lying between them. Germline V CDR1 and CDR2: SGHAT, FQNNGV. CDR3 region: CASTSGIHGYTF. As DNA, the CDR3 is TGTGCCAGCACCTCGGGGATCCATGGCTACACCTTC.

There are a few counts of this clone. V is TRBV7-2 and J is TRBJ2-5; a possible D gene is TRBD1 (7 bases). Germline assignment: CDR1 SGHTA and CDR2 FQGNSA. V was shortened by 1 base and J by 10 bases, with 16 bases between the two germline ends. CDR3 length: 14 amino acids. CDR3 protein: CASSLGIQGGNQYF. In DNA form, the CDR3 reads TGTGCCAGCAGCTTAGGCATTCAGGGGGGTAACCAGTACTTC.

V usage is TRBV2 and J usage is TRBJ1-6; 11 nucleotides agree with TRBD1. Germline values: CDR1 SNHLY, CDR2 FYNNEI. This CDR3 region has 16 residues. With V trimmed by 5 bases and J by 10 bases, 10 bases remained unmatched. Here the CDR3 DNA reads TGTGCCAGCAGTCAGGCCCCCGGGACAGGGGGATCACCCCTCCACTTT. It encodes CASSQAPGTGGSPLHF. Looking up the rest from reference TRBV2 and TRBJ1-6 gives the full variable domain: EPEVTQTPSHQVTQMGQEVILRCVPISNHLYFYWYRQILGQKVEFLVSFYNNEISEKSEIFDDQFSVERPDGSNFTLKIRSTKLEDSAMYFCASSQAPGTGGSPLHFGNGTRLTVT.

This clone came up once. The chain uses TRBV4-1 and TRBJ1-1; D unclear. CDR1 and CDR2 (germline): MGHRA, YSYEKL. The CDR3 is made up of 13 amino acids. Trimming pared 1 base from V and 1 base from J, leaving 4 bases between. CDR3 protein: CASSQVKNTEAFF. The CDR3 DNA follows: TGCGCCAGCAGCCAAGTAAAGAACACTGAAGCTTTCTTT.

The chain couples TRBV27 to TRBJ1-1, with 8 positions matching TRBD1. The ends lost 4 bases at V and 3 bases at J; junction bases unmatched: 7. CDR1 is MNHEY, CDR2 SMNVEV, per germline (reference sequence). The CDR3 runs to 15 residues. CDR3 loop: CASSSYGQGYTEAFF. The CDR3 region has the DNA TGTGCCAGCAGTTCGTATGGACAGGGATACACTGAAGCTTTCTTT.

The chain is built from TRBV5-4 and TRBJ2-1; 12 bases align to TRBD2. Germline V lookup: CDR1 SGHNT, CDR2 YYREEE (reference sequence). CDR3 length: 17 amino acids. The V segment lost 5 bases and the J segment 4 bases; nucleotides outside the gene matches: 10. The CDR3 nucleotides are TGTGCCAGCAGTGGGGGAGGACTAGCGGGAACTTACAATGAGCAGTTCTTC. It translates to CASSGGGLAGTYNEQFF.

The V gene is TRBV7-2, the J gene TRBJ1-4; tentative D call: TRBD1 (5 bases). Trimming stripped 6 bases from V and 5 bases from J, with 13 bases between. CDR1 and CDR2 (germline): SGHTA, FQGNSA. The CDR3 has 14 amino acids. The CDR3 loop is CASRPGLVNEKLFF. The CDR3 coding sequence is TGTGCCAGCAGACCGGGACTTGTGAATGAAAAACTGTTTTTT.

The V and J genes are TRBV5-4 and TRBJ1-2, with D hard to call. The CDR3 has 14 residues. Germline V gives CDR1 SGHNT, CDR2 YYREEE (reference sequence). V was clipped by 0 bases and J by 8 bases, with 14 bases between them. DNA for the CDR3: TGTGCCAGCAGCTTGGGAGCGTCCGGTTGGGGCTACACCTTC. Its translation: CASSLGASGWGYTF.

This chain links TRBV10-3 with TRBJ2-5, with 7 bases that match TRBD2. After removal of 5 bases from V and 3 bases from J, the junction contained 6 bases not matched to a gene. Germline CDR1 reads ENHRY; CDR2 reads SYGVKD. The CDR3 consists of 14 residues. DNA of the CDR3: TGTGCCATCAGTCCGAAGGGAGGGGAAGAGACCCAGTACTTC. Translation gives CAISPKGGEETQYF.

This clone has just a few counts. The chain links TRBV2 to TRBJ2-1, with 7 positions matching TRBD1. CDR1 is SNHLY and CDR2 is FYNNEI in the germline V gene. The CDR3 covers 14 residues. The ends lost 7 bases at V and 4 bases at J; junction bases unmatched: 7. The CDR3, as DNA: TGTGCCAGCACCGAACGGACAGGATACAATGAGCAGTTCTTC. Its translation is CASTERTGYNEQFF.

The chain recombines TRBV5-4 with TRBJ2-2; TRBD2 matches at 8 bases. Germline lookup yields CDR1 SGHNT and CDR2 YYREEE (reference sequence). After removal of 2 bases from V and 7 bases from J, the junction contained 7 bases not matched to a gene. CDR3 size: 15 residues. CDR3 sequence (DNA): TGTGCCAGCAGCTTCCCGGGGGGGCAGATCGGGGAGCTGTTTTTT. Translating it yields CASSFPGGQIGELFF.

The chain has TRBV5-4 and TRBJ1-1; 10 bases match TRBD1. Trimming removed 5 bases from V and 4 bases from J; junction bases left unmatched: 2. Germline values: CDR1 SGHNT, CDR2 YYREEE (reference sequence). This CDR3 contains 13 residues. The CDR3 bases are TGTGCCAGCAGTAGGGACAGGGGCACTGAAGCTTTCTTT. This encodes CASSRDRGTEAFF.

The J gene is TRBJ1-4, the V gene TRBV6-6; D is perhaps TRBD1 (5 bases). V lost 6 bases, J lost 4 bases, and 9 bases lay in between. Germline CDR1 is MNHNY and CDR2 is SVGAGI (reference sequence). The CDR3 length is 13 residues. In DNA, the CDR3 is TGTGCCAGCAGCGACAGCTTTAATGAAAAACTGTTTTTT. It translates to CASSDSFNEKLFF.

The rearrangement uses TRBV7-3 and TRBJ1-2; the match to TRBD1 covers 8 bases. Unmatched junction bases numbered 12, after V lost 5 bases and J lost 7 bases. The CDR3 runs 15 residues. Germline V lookup: CDR1 SGHTA, CDR2 FQGTGA. The CDR3 DNA sequence: TGTGCCAGCAGCGCGAATTACAGGGGGGAAGGTGGCTACACCTTC. Translation gives CASSANYRGEGGYTF.

This CDR3 is CATSSAPGLQETQYF. The CDR3, as DNA: TGTGCCACCAGCAGTGCCCCGGGACTTCAAGAGACCCAGTACTTC. This sequence joins TRBV15 and TRBJ2-5; TRBD2 is a possible D gene (6 bases). CDR3 length: 15 residues. The V gene lost 3 bases and the J gene lost 2 bases, with 13 bases spanning the gap. The germline V gene encodes CDR1 LNHNV and CDR2 YYDKDF (reference sequence).

This sequence joins TRBV2 and TRBJ1-2; D remains unclear. V lost 8 bases to trimming and J lost 3 bases, with 10 bases between them. CDR3 length: 12 residues. From germline, CDR1 is SNHLY and CDR2 FYNNEI. The CDR3 sequence is CASGWGDYGYTF. The CDR3 region has the DNA TGTGCCAGCGGGTGGGGAGACTATGGCTACACCTTC.

The chain joins TRBV10-1 to TRBJ1-6; possible D gene TRBD1, 6 bases. The CDR3 sequence is 14 residues long. Trimming removed 10 bases from V and 5 bases from J, with 15 bases in between. Germline values: CDR1 WNHNN, CDR2 SYGVQD (reference sequence). This CDR3 reads CATRAGGNNSPLHF. CDR3 sequence (DNA): TGCGCCACCCGTGCGGGGGGCAATAATTCACCCCTCCACTTT.

The chain has TRBV18 and TRBJ1-1, with D possibly matching TRBD1 (6 bases). V lost 3 bases and J 0 bases, leaving 20 bases between the germline ends. Germline assignment: CDR1 KGHSH and CDR2 LQKENI. The CDR3 totals 18 residues. The CDR3 here is CASSPYQSRGILNTEAFF. The CDR3 DNA reads as TGTGCCAGCTCACCTTACCAATCCAGGGGTATTCTGAACACTGAAGCTTTCTTT. The full variable domain, its missing parts supplied by reference TRBV18 and TRBJ1-1, is NAGVMQNPRHLVRRRGQEARLRCSPMKGHSHVYWYRQLPEEGLKFMVYLQKENIIDESGMPKERFSAEFPKEGPSILRIQQVVRGDSAAYFCASSPYQSRGILNTEAFFGQGTRLTVV.